This T cell receptor beta chain was recovered during a study of cytomegalovirus exposure and HLA in healthy donors. Findings of the study overall: Among the CMV-associated chains, a few were confirmed in vitro as specific for CMV antigens. Using the classifier, cytomegalovirus status was reportedly diagnosed with high specificity and sensitivity.

Remarks on this clone: As yet, its antigen is unknown.

Losses at the gene ends were 5 bases for V and 1 base for J; bases not matched to a gene: 4. The CDR3 is 14 amino acids. In germline, CDR1 is LNHDA, CDR2 SQIVND (reference sequence). Assay used: immunoSEQ multiplex PCR; TCRdb lists only in-frame clones, some missing. This sample has 35,000 to 50,000 clones, with around nine tenths found just once. The sequencing input was PBMCs. The chain carries TRBV19 and TRBJ2-7; TRBD1 matches 8 bases. The TCR was taken from a young man in good health and CMV-seronegative. CDR3 protein: CASSARDRSYEQYF. CDR3 DNA: TGTGCCAGTAGTGCCCGGGACAGGTCCTACGAGCAGTACTTC.